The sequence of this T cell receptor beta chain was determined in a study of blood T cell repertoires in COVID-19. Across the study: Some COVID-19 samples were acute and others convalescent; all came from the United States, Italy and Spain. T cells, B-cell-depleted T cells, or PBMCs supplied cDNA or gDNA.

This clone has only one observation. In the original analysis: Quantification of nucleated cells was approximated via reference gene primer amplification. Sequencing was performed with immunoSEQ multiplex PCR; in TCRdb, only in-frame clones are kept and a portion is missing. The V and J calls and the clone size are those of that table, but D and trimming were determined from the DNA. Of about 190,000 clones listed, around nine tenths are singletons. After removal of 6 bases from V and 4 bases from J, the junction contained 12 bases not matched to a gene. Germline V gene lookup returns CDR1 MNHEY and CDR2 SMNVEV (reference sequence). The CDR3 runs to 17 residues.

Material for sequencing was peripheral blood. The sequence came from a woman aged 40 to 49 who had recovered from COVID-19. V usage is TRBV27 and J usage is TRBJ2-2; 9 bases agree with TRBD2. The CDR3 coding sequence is TGTGCCAGCAGCCTCGCGAGGACTAGCGAGACCACCGGGGAGCTGTTTTTT. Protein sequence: CASSLARTSETTGELFF.